A single TCR beta chain is shown here with its context. Measured with immunoSEQ multiplex PCR; TCRdb has only the in-frame clones, and not every one. The sample lists approximately 350,000 clones, under 85% occurring once. The sample belongs to a study of blood T cell repertoires in COVID-19. Overall study: There were acute and convalescent COVID-19 samples, and they came from the United States, Italy and Spain.

Sequencing was carried out using PBMCs or T cells enriched from blood (not recorded which). This receptor was identified in a woman aged 50 to 65 who had recovered from COVID-19.

In nucleotides, the CDR3 is TGCGCCAGCAGCTTGGAAGTGGGGAGGTCACCCCTCCACTTT. Encoded protein: CASSLEVGRSPLHF. The V gene is TRBV5-1, the J gene TRBJ1-6; D gene unclear. Trimming took off 0 bases at V and 10 bases at J, with 11 bases between the two ends. This CDR3 is built from 14 residues. Germline V gene lookup returns CDR1 SGHRS and CDR2 YFSETQ.